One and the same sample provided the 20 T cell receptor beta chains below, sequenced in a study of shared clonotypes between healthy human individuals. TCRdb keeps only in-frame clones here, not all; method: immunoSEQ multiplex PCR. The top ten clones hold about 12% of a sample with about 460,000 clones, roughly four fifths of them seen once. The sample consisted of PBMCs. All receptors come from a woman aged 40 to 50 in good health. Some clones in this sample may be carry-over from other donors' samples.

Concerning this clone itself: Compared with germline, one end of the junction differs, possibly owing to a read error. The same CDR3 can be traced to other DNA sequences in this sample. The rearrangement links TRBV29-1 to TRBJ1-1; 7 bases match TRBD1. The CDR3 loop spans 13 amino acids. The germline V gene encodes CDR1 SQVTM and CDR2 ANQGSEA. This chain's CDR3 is CSVKGQTNTEAFF. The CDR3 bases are TGCAGCGTCAAGGGACAGACGAACACTGAAGCCTTCTTT.

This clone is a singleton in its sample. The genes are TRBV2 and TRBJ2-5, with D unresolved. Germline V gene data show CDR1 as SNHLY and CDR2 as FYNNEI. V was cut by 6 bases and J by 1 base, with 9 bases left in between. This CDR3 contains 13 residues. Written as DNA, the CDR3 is TGTGCCAGCAGCCCTATGTTCCAAGAGACCCAGTACTTC. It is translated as CASSPMFQETQYF.

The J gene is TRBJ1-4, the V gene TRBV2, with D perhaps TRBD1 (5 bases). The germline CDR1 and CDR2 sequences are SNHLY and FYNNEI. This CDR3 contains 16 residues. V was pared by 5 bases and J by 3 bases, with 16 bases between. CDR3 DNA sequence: TGTGCCAGCAGTCTGGAACAGGCGAGGGCTAATGAAAAACTGTTTTTT. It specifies CASSLEQARANEKLFF.

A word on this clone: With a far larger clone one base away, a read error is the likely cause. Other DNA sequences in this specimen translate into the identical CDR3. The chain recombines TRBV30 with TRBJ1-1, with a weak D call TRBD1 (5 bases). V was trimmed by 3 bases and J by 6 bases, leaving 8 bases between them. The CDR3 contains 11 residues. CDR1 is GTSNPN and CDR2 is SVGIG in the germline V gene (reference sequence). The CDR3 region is CAWRDMAEAFF. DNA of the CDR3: TGTGCCTGGAGGGACATGGCTGAAGCTTTCTTT.

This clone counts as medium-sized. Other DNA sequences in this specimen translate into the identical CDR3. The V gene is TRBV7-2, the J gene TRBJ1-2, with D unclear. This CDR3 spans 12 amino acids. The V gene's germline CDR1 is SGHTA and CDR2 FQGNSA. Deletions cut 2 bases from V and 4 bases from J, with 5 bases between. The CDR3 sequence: CASSLSGYGYTF. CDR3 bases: TGTGCCAGCAGCTTATCCGGCTATGGCTACACCTTC.

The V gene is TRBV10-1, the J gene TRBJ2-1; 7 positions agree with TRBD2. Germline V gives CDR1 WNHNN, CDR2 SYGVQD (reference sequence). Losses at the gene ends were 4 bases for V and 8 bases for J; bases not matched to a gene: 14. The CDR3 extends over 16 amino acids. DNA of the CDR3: TGCGCCAGCAGTGGGACTAGGGCGGACGGTTTGGATGAGCAGTTCTTC. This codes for CASSGTRADGLDEQFF.

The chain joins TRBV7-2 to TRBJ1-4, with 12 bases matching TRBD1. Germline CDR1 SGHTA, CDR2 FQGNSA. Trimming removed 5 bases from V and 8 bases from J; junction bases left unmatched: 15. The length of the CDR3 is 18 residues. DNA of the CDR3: TGTGCCAGCAGCCATACCGGGACAGGGGGCCTAGTCAGCGAAAAACTGTTTTTT. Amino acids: CASSHTGTGGLVSEKLFF.

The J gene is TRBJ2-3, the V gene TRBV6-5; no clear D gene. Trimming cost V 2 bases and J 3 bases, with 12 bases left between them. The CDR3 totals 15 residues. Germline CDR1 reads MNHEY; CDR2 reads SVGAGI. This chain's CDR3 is CASSYNGFNTDTQYF. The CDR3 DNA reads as TGTGCCAGCAGTTACAATGGGTTTAATACAGATACGCAGTATTTT.

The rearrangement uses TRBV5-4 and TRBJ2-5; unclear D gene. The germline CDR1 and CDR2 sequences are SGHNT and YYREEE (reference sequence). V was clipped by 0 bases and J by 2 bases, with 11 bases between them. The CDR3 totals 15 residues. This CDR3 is CASSLGSVLQETQYF. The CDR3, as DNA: TGTGCCAGCAGCTTGGGGTCAGTCCTACAAGAGACCCAGTACTTC.

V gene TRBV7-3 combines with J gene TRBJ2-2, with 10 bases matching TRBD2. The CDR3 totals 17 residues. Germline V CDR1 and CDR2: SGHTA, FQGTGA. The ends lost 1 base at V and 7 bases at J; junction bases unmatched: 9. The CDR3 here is CASSLMGLANFNGELFF. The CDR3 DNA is TGTGCCAGCAGCTTAATGGGACTAGCGAATTTCAACGGGGAGCTGTTTTTT.

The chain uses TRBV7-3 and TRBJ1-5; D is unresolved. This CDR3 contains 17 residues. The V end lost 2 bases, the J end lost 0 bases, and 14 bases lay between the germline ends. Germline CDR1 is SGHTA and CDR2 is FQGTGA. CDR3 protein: CASSLRPLRDSNQPQHF. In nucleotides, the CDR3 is TGTGCCAGCAGCTTACGGCCCCTGAGGGATAGCAATCAGCCCCAGCATTTT.

The CDR3 nucleotides are TGTGCCAGCAGCCCCCTTAGACTAGCGGGAGGGCCTGGCAATGAGCAGTTCTTC. This translates into CASSPLRLAGGPGNEQFF. V is TRBV11-2 and J is TRBJ2-1; 14 positions match TRBD2. Trimming at V came to 5 bases and at J to 6 bases, leaving 12 bases not matched to a gene. This CDR3 has 18 amino acids. The germline gives CDR1 SGHAT, CDR2 FQNNGV.

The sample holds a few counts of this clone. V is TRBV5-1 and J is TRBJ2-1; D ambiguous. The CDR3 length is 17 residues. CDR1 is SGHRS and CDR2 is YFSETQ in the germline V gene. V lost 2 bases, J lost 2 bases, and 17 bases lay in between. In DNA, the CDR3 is TGCGCCAGCAGCTTTAGGGCCGATTTATTTACCTACAATGAGCAGTTCTTC. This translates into CASSFRADLFTYNEQFF.

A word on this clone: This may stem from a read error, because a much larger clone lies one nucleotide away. This CDR3 is CASSLSLADPNTGELFF. CDR3 coding DNA: TGTGCCAGCAGCTTAAGTCTAGCGGACCCGAACACCGGGGAGTTGTTTTTT. The rearrangement uses TRBV13 and TRBJ1-3, with unresolved D. The CDR3 runs to 17 residues. Germline CDR1 PRHDT, CDR2 FYEKMQ (reference sequence).

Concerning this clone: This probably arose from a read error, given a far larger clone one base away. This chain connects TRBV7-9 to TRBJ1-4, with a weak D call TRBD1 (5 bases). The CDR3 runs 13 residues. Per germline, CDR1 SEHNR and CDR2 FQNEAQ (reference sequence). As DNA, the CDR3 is TGTGCCCGCAGCTCCGGGCGGGGGGAAAAACTGTTTTTT. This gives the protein CARSSGRGEKLFF. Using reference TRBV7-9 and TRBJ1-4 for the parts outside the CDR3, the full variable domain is DTGVSQNPRHKITKRGQNVTFRCDPISEHNRLYWYRQTLGQGPEFLTYFQNEAQLEKSRLLSDRFSAERPKGSFSTLEIQRTEQGDSAMYLCARSSGRGEKLFFGSGTQLSVL.

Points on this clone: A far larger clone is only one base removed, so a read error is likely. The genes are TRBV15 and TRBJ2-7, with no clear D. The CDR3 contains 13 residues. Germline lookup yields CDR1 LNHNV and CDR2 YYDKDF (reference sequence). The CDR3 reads CATTRDNADEQYF. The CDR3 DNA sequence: TGTGCCACCACCAGAGACAACGCCGACGAGCAGTACTTC.

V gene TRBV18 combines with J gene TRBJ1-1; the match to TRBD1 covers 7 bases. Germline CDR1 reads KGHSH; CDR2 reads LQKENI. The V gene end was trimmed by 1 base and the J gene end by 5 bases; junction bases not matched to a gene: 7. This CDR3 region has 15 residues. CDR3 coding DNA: TGTGCCAGCTCACCACGACAGGGTGGGTGGACTGAAGCTTTCTTT. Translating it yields CASSPRQGGWTEAFF.

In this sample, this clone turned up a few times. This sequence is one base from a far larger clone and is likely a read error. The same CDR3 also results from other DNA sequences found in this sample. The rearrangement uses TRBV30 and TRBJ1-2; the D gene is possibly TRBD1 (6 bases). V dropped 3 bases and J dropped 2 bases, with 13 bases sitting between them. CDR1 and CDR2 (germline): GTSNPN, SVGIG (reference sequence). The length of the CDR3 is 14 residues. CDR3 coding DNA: TGTGCCTGGAGACCTCCTGGACAGAACTATGGCTACACCTTC. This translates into CAWRPPGQNYGYTF. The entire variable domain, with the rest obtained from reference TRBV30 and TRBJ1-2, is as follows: SQTIHQWPATLVQPVGSPLSLECTVEGTSNPNLYWYRQAAGRGLQLLFYSVGIGQISSEVPQNLSASRPQDRQFILSSKKLLLSDSGFYLCAWRPPGQNYGYTFGSGTRLTVV.

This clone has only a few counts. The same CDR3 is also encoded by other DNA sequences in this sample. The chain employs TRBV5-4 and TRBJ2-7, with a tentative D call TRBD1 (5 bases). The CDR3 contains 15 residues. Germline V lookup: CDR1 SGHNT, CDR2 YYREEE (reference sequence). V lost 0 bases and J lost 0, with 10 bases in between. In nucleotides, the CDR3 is TGTGCCAGCAGCTTGGCCCGAGACAGCTCCTACGAGCAGTACTTC. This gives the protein CASSLARDSSYEQYF.

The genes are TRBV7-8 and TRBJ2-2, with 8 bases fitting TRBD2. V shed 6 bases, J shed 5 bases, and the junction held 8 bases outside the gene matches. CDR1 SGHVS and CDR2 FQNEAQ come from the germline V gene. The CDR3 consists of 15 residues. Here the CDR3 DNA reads TGTGCCAGCAGGCCCCGGGGGGGGCGGACCGGGGAGCTGTTTTTT. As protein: CASRPRGGRTGELFF.